This is a list of T cell receptor beta chains from one sample in a study of blood T cell repertoires in COVID-19. The repertoire was sequenced with immunoSEQ multiplex PCR; TCRdb's copy has only in-frame clones and lacks some. The sample carries about 300,000 clones, 90% recorded once. Input material: PBMCs or T cells enriched from blood (not recorded which). The receptor source for this set is a woman in her thirties who had recovered from COVID-19. Each CDR3 is given with its conserved first and last residue. Fields, in order: J gene, CDR3 length, V gene, clone size, D gene, CDR3 protein, CDR3 DNA. A D gene is named only where the DNA matches it firmly. Clone size appears in some rows only: once, few, many, or a class for an expanded clone.

>TRBJ1-5|13|TRBV6-2/TRBV6-3|once|NA
CASSPGSYQPQHF
TGTGCCAGCAGCCCTGGGAGTTATCAGCCCCAGCATTTT
>TRBJ1-5|14|TRBV27|once|TRBD1
CASSHTGGGQPQHF
TGTGCCAGCAGTCATACAGGGGGAGGTCAGCCCCAGCATTTT
>TRBJ1-5|16|TRBV7-2|NA|TRBD1
CASSLMDRASNQPQHF
TGTGCCAGCAGCTTAATGGACAGGGCTAGCAATCAGCCCCAGCATTTT
>TRBJ1-2|15|TRBV3-1/TRBV3-2|NA|NA
CASSQEGGGSYGYTF
TGTGCCAGCAGCCAAGAGGGGGGTGGTTCGTATGGCTACACCTTC
>TRBJ2-3|15|TRBV5-4|NA|NA
CASSPVGATTDTQYF
TGTGCCAGCAGCCCCGTTGGAGCGACCACAGATACGCAGTATTTT
>TRBJ1-5|15|TRBV4-2|NA|TRBD1
CASQGGQGSNQPQHF
TGTGCCAGCCAGGGGGGTCAAGGCAGCAATCAGCCCCAGCATTTT
>TRBJ2-5|15|TRBV9|NA|TRBD1
CASSVMGQGQETQYF
TGTGCCAGCAGCGTAATGGGACAGGGGCAAGAGACCCAGTACTTC
>TRBJ1-6|14|TRBV2|once|NA
CASFPGRLGGALHF
TGTGCCAGCTTCCCGGGCCGCCTAGGAGGTGCCCTCCACTTT
>TRBJ2-7|14|TRBV5-1|NA|TRBD2
CASSSSGSSYEQYF
TGCGCCAGCAGCAGTAGCGGGAGCTCCTACGAGCAGTACTTC
>TRBJ1-2|14|TRBV5-8|NA|NA
CASSPLGGPYGYTF
TGTGCCAGCAGCCCCCTAGGTGGCCCCTATGGCTACACCTTC
>TRBJ1-4|17|TRBV9|once|TRBD1
CASSRSRDRVVGEKLFF
TGTGCCAGCAGCAGGTCCCGGGACAGGGTTGTAGGCGAAAAACTGTTTTTT
>TRBJ1-3|16|TRBV28|NA|NA
CASSLSQAHSGNTIYF
TGTGCCAGCAGTTTGTCCCAGGCTCACTCTGGAAACACCATATATTTT
>TRBJ2-7|17|TRBV4-2|NA|TRBD1
CASSQVRSGTGTYEQYF
TGTGCCAGCAGCCAAGTACGCTCCGGGACAGGTACCTACGAGCAGTACTTC
>TRBJ1-2|13|TRBV30|NA|TRBD1
CAWSETGGGGYTF
TGTGCCTGGAGTGAAACAGGGGGTGGTGGCTACACCTTC
>TRBJ1-4|11|TRBV2|few|NA
CASSDGEKLFF
TGTGCCAGCAGTGACGGGGAAAAACTGTTTTTT
>TRBJ2-2|14|TRBV4-3|NA|NA
CASTPGVHTGELFF
TGCGCCAGCACGCCGGGAGTGCACACCGGGGAGCTGTTTTTT
>TRBJ2-7|14|TRBV9|NA|TRBD1
CASSVEGGAYEQYF
TGTGCCAGCAGCGTAGAAGGGGGCGCGTACGAGCAGTACTTC
>TRBJ2-1|15|TRBV28|NA|NA
CASSPYGENYNEQFF
TGTGCCAGCAGTCCCTACGGTGAGAACTACAATGAGCAGTTCTTC
>TRBJ2-5|13|TRBV21-1|NA|NA
CASSKARRETQYF
TGTGCCAGCAGCAAAGCGAGGCGAGAGACCCAGTACTTC
>TRBJ2-1|16|TRBV9|NA|TRBD2
CASSTGLAEHNNEQFF
TGTGCCAGCAGCACCGGACTAGCGGAACACAACAATGAGCAGTTCTTC
>TRBJ2-6|19|TRBV28|NA|NA
CASSLSASAPYSGANVLTF
TGTGCCAGCAGTTTATCTGCTAGCGCTCCCTACTCTGGGGCCAACGTCCTGACTTTC
>TRBJ2-1|17|TRBV18|NA|TRBD2
CASSPPRASGLWDEQFF
TGTGCCAGCTCACCACCGAGGGCTAGCGGGCTATGGGATGAGCAGTTCTTC
>TRBJ1-6|13|TRBV6-5|NA|NA
CASSYSKSAPLHF
TGTGCCAGCAGTTATTCTAAATCGGCACCCCTCCACTTT
>TRBJ2-1|14|TRBV5-5|NA|TRBD2
CASSLGTSLNEQFF
TGTGCCAGCAGCTTGGGGACTAGTCTCAATGAGCAGTTCTTC
>TRBJ1-2|15|TRBV5-1|NA|NA
CASSLGQGMHYGYTF
TGCGCCAGCAGCTTGGGCCAGGGCATGCACTATGGCTACACCTTC
>TRBJ2-2|16|TRBV5-1|NA|TRBD1
CASGSGQAQNTGELFF
TGCGCCAGCGGGTCTGGACAGGCTCAAAACACCGGGGAGCTGTTTTTT
>TRBJ2-7|14|TRBV5-1|NA|NA
CASSLLGGGYEQYF
TGCGCCAGCAGCTTGCTGGGAGGGGGGTACGAGCAGTACTTC
>TRBJ2-1|15|TRBV5-1|NA|TRBD1
CASSFGTGEVNEQFF
TGCGCCAGCAGCTTCGGGACAGGGGAGGTAAATGAGCAGTTCTTC
>TRBJ1-5|12|TRBV25-1|NA|NA
CASSETWQPQHF
TGTGCCAGCAGTGAGACTTGGCAGCCCCAGCATTTT
>TRBJ1-2|15|TRBV23-1|NA|NA
CASSQYSYKLYGYTF
TGCGCCAGCAGTCAATATAGCTACAAGCTCTATGGCTACACCTTC
>TRBJ2-7|16|TRBV13|once|NA
CASSSLLRQPNYEQYF
TGTGCCAGCAGCTCCCTCCTAAGACAGCCAAACTACGAGCAGTACTTC
>TRBJ1-1|16|TRBV18|NA|NA
CASSPTTGTSNTEAFF
TGTGCCAGCTCACCAACAACAGGGACCTCGAACACTGAAGCTTTCTTT
>TRBJ2-1|16|TRBV7-2|NA|TRBD2
CASSFSVGGQLNEQFF
TGTGCCAGCAGCTTTTCGGTGGGAGGGCAGTTGAATGAGCAGTTCTTC
>TRBJ2-1|14|TRBV19|NA|NA
CASSMLTSYNEQFF
TGTGCCAGTAGTATGCTCACAAGCTACAATGAGCAGTTCTTC
>TRBJ1-2|16|TRBV7-9|NA|TRBD1
CASRKTGIRSNYGYTF
TGTGCCAGCAGGAAGACAGGGATCCGCTCTAACTATGGCTACACCTTC
>TRBJ1-6|16|TRBV28|NA|TRBD1
CASSPTGQAYNSPLHF
TGTGCCAGCAGTCCCACAGGACAGGCCTATAATTCACCCCTCCACTTT
>TRBJ1-4|12|TRBV18|NA|NA
CASSPVGEKLFF
TGTGCCAGCTCACCCGTCGGGGAAAAACTGTTTTTT
>TRBJ2-1|13|TRBV5-1|NA|TRBD2
CASSDRTSGNQFF
TGCGCCAGCAGCGACCGGACTAGCGGCAATCAGTTCTTC
>TRBJ2-4|16|TRBV7-9|once|TRBD2
CASSLAPGLAKNIQYF
TGTGCCAGCAGCTTAGCCCCGGGACTAGCTAAAAACATTCAGTACTTC
>TRBJ1-1|16|TRBV2|NA|NA
CASRREGPLRSPVAFF
TGTGCCAGCAGGAGGGAAGGGCCCTTGCGCTCGCCCGTGGCTTTCTTT
>TRBJ1-2|12|TRBV30|once|NA
CAWRFDSYGYTF
TGTGCCTGGAGGTTCGACAGCTATGGCTACACCTTC
>TRBJ2-5|15|TRBV6-5|NA|NA
CASSYFLPQGETQYF
TGTGCCAGCAGTTATTTTTTGCCTCAGGGAGAGACCCAGTACTTC
>TRBJ2-7|15|TRBV7-2|NA|TRBD2
CASSKKREGSYEQYF
TGTGCCAGCAGTAAAAAGCGGGAGGGGAGCTACGAGCAGTACTTC
>TRBJ1-3|16|TRBV24-1|NA|TRBD1
CATSDEARTGRNTIYF
TGTGCCACCAGTGATGAGGCCCGGACAGGTAGAAACACCATATATTTT